Following are 3 T cell receptor beta chains from one sample sequenced in a study of cytomegalovirus exposure and HLA in healthy donors. In the PCR, 60 Vbeta and 13 Jbeta primers were used. Profiling relied on immunoSEQ multiplex PCR, and the TCRdb table lists in-frame clones only, not all of them. The repertoire holds 100,000 to 150,000 clones, with around three quarters as singletons. The sample consisted of PBMCs. These receptors were obtained from a woman aged 55-69 years in good health and CMV-seropositive.

The V call is TRBV4-2, the J call TRBJ2-3, with 10 nucleotides matching TRBD2. The V and J ends lost 4 bases and 1 base, in that order; junction bases with no gene match: 2. The CDR3 totals 15 residues. The germline V gene encodes CDR1 LGHNA and CDR2 YNFKEQ. The CDR3 DNA follows: TGTGCCAGCAGCCCAGGGACTAGCGGCACAGATACGCAGTATTTT. Amino acid sequence: CASSPGTSGTDTQYF.

The V gene is TRBV2, the J gene TRBJ1-2; TRBD1 aligns across 8 bases. The CDR3 loop spans 14 amino acids. Losses at the gene ends were 4 bases for V and 3 bases for J; bases not matched to a gene: 4. Germline V CDR1 and CDR2: SNHLY, FYNNEI. CDR3 in DNA: TGTGCCAGCAGTGTACAGGGGGAATACTATGGCTACACCTTC. It is translated as CASSVQGEYYGYTF.

J is TRBJ1-4 and V is TRBV19, with 7 bases that match TRBD1. Per germline, CDR1 LNHDA and CDR2 SQIVND (reference sequence). V dropped 5 bases and J dropped 7; count of bases not matched to a gene: 7. The CDR3 length is 14 residues. The CDR3 nucleotides are TGTGCCAGTAGTGATGAGGGGGCGAGTGAAAAACTGTTTTTT. It codes for CASSDEGASEKLFF.